The present entry profiles one T cell receptor (beta chain) with its context. What antigen it recognizes has not been identified. No per-base quality is available; no much larger clone lies one base away. CDR1 and CDR2 are drawn from the germline V gene: MDHEN, SYDVKM. CDR3 length: 15 amino acids, cysteine to phenylalanine. Just CDR3 DNA is preserved here, 45 bases in frame from base 1. The germline V and J ends show losses of 5 bases and 4 bases respectively, and no gene match explains 8 bases of the junction. The CDR3 regions of human TCRbeta chains were analyzed by immunosequencing. As for how the authors treated the data: TCRs in the repertoires were compared against a reference library of SARS-CoV-2-specific TCRs that had been generated with the MIRA antigen-specificity platform. Breadth was defined as the fraction of unique TCRs that were SARS-CoV-2-associated, and depth was defined as the fraction of total T cells that were SARS-CoV-2-associated. Using the MIRA data, each spike-specific TCR was assigned both to the spike region to which the TCR was reactive and to a CD4 or CD8 class. Log10-transformed breadth and depth values were compared by one-way ANOVA with Sidak's multiple comparisons tests. The table comes from immuneACCESS by way of TCRdb, which keeps in-frame sequences with V and J called. Part of the clones is missing from these tables; in studies checked, under half for an unresolved V gene and the rest for unknown reasons. The V and J calls and the clone size are those of that table, but D and trimming were determined from the DNA. The sample includes about 270,000 clones, with 85% to 95% observed a single time. Roughly 0.51% of the sample goes to the ten largest clones.

This specimen comes from a study of T cell responses to AZD1222 COVID-19 vaccine (dated by TCRdb to about 2021). A note on the overall study: TCR sequencing was performed for 233 trial participants, of whom 200 to 210 were given two doses of AZD1222 and approximately 25 were given two doses of MenACWY control vaccine. Enrollment into the trials was organized by age into subgroups of 18-55, 56-69 and 70-plus years, and those subgroups contained roughly 150, 30 and 60 TCR-sequenced participants, respectively.

Per the publication, the time point label means: about 28 days (+/-7) after the second vaccine dose. Because spike-specific TCR depth and breadth did not differ between the two schedules, AZD1222 recipients who got a second dose at roughly 4 weeks were pooled with those who got a second dose at roughly 12 weeks. The vaccinee samples were drawn from two UK trials, COV001 and COV002, one of which was a single-blind randomized controlled phase 2/3 trial testing AZD1222 (ChAdOx1 nCoV-19) in healthy adults. For TCRbeta chain sequencing, PBMC samples were collected from trial participants at day 0 and at day 28 after the second dose. Paper-wide results and their limitations: After two AZD1222 doses, both the breadth and the depth of spike-specific TCRs were significantly higher than at day 0 and than in MenACWY recipients. Conclusions about previously exposed vaccinees are limited, since just a handful of AZD1222 recipients were seropositive for SARS-CoV-2 at baseline. The 56-69-year group was small, and its depth increase did not reach significance, likely because of low power. Because no day 14 peak-response samples were available, repertoires were characterized only after the peak T cell response. CD4 TCRs associated with the vaccine covered the entire spike protein, and the dominant responses were in regions 160-218 and 743-854. Reportedly, close to half of the unique spike-specific TCRs recognized epitopes lying outside the regions that are mutated in the B.1.351 and B.1.1.7 variants. Participants were mostly white British and included more females than males, and it was suggested by the authors that clonal diversity may have been underestimated.

The specimen comprised peripheral blood, sampled 28 days after the second AZD1222 dose. In this chain, TRBV28 is recombined with TRBJ1-2, with 9 middle bases fitting TRBD1. The clonotype was recovered from an adult who received the AZD1222 COVID-19 vaccine. The CDR3 sequence is CASSPAGTGLYGYTF. The nucleotide sequence is given as TGTGCCAGCAGTCCGGCCGGGACAGGGCTCTATGGCTACACCTTC.